These 5 T cell receptor beta chains came from one sample sequenced in a study of cytomegalovirus exposure and HLA in healthy donors. A multiplex PCR was run with 60 Vbeta primers and 13 Jbeta primers. Method: immunoSEQ multiplex PCR; TCRdb's copy keeps in-frame clones and lacks some. The data show 70,000 to 100,000 clones, around three fifths seen once. Sequencing was done on a sample of PBMCs. These TCRs come from a woman in her forties or fifties in good health and CMV-seropositive.

The rearrangement uses TRBV7-9 and TRBJ2-5; 9 bases are shared with TRBD1. Germline V gene data show CDR1 as SEHNR and CDR2 as FQNEAQ (reference sequence). CDR3 length equals 16 residues. Trimming at V came to 5 bases and at J to 2 bases, leaving 9 bases not matched to a gene. The CDR3 is CASSPQGTGPQETQYF. In DNA, the CDR3 is TGTGCCAGCAGCCCGCAGGGGACAGGGCCTCAAGAGACCCAGTACTTC.

This sequence joins TRBV19 and TRBJ2-7, with 8 bases aligning to TRBD1. Per germline, CDR1 LNHDA and CDR2 SQIVND (reference sequence). J was trimmed by 3 bases and V by 5 bases; bases with no gene match: 3. The CDR3 covers 13 residues. The CDR3 sequence: CASSFGQGYEQYF. The CDR3 DNA follows: TGTGCCAGTAGTTTCGGACAGGGCTACGAGCAGTACTTC. Full variable domain (missing parts from reference TRBV19 and TRBJ2-7): DGGITQSPKYLFRKEGQNVTLSCEQNLNHDAMYWYRQDPGQGLRLIYYSQIVNDFQKGDIAEGYSVSREKKESFPLTVTSAQKNPTAFYLCASSFGQGYEQYFGPGTRLTVT.

The gene calls are TRBV14 and TRBJ2-5; 7 nucleotides agree with TRBD2. Unmatched junction bases numbered 8, after V lost 3 bases and J lost 7 bases. The CDR3 length is 14 residues. In germline, CDR1 is SGHDN, CDR2 FVKESK. CDR3 residues: CASSQGGTRLTQYF. The CDR3, as DNA: TGTGCCAGCAGCCAGGGGGGGACCCGACTGACCCAGTACTTC.

This chain uses TRBV7-9 with TRBJ2-3, with 11 positions matching TRBD2. The CDR3 totals 16 residues. From germline, CDR1 is SEHNR and CDR2 FQNEAQ (reference sequence). Trimming took 4 bases from V and 0 from J; bases not matched to a gene: 3. CDR3 DNA: TGTGCCAGCAGCTCCGGGACTAGCGGTAGCACAGATACGCAGTATTTT. It yields the protein CASSSGTSGSTDTQYF.

The CDR3 sequence is CSVEDNQATEAFF. CDR3 DNA sequence: TGCAGCGTTGAAGATAACCAGGCCACTGAAGCTTTCTTT. The rearrangement joins TRBV29-1 to TRBJ1-1; no reliable D call. The CDR3 consists of 13 residues. With 0 bases removed from V and 4 bases from J, the gap between germline ends came to 9 bases. The germline gives CDR1 SQVTM, CDR2 ANQGSEA.